The clone carrying this T cell receptor beta chain showed up just a few times. Its antigen is not known. An equimolar mix of two oligonucleotides served as the beta constant-region primer for TRBC1 and TRBC2. The ligated cDNA underwent four PCR rounds using SP2 and nested alpha and beta constant-region primers. Ligation attached a single-stranded oligonucleotide with a 12-nucleotide UMI and the SP2 primer to the cDNA 3' end. TCRdb processed the UMI-ligation and nested PCR reads anew with MiXCR; each CDR3 protein has one entry. In the table there are 15,000 to 20,000 distinct CDR3 sequences, approximately 9.4% of which are singletons. These data belong to a study of naive and memory T cell subsets. General study results and limits: Activation and differentiation may alter RNA-based TCR counts.

Germline loops: CDR1 MDHEN, CDR2 SYDVKM. This CDR3 contains 15 residues. The V gene lost 6 bases and the J gene lost 0 bases, with 15 bases spanning the gap. The sequenced sample was central memory CD8+ T cells from blood. This chain links TRBV28 with TRBJ2-7; D gene unclear. This TCR came from a human donor in good health. This CDR3 reads CASRKIAVSSYEQYF. CDR3 nucleotide sequence: TGTGCCAGCAGGAAGATCGCCGTCAGCTCCTACGAGCAGTACTTC.